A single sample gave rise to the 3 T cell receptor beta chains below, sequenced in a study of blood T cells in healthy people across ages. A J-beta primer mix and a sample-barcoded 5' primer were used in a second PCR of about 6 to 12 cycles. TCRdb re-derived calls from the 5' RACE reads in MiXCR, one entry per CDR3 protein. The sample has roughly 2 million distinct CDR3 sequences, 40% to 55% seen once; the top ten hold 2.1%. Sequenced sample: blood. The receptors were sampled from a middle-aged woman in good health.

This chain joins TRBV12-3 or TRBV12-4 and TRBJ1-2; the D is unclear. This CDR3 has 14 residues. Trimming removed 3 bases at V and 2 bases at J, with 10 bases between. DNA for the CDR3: TGTGCCAGCAGTTTCGCGGGCAGCAACTATGGCTACACCTTC. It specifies CASSFAGSNYGYTF.

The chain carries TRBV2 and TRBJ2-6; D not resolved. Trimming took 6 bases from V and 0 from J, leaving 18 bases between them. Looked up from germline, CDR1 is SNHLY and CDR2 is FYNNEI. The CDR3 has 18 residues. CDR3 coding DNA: TGTGCCAGCAGCCTACGCCAGATAATCCACTCTGGGGCCAACGTCCTGACTTTC. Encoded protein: CASSLRQIIHSGANVLTF.

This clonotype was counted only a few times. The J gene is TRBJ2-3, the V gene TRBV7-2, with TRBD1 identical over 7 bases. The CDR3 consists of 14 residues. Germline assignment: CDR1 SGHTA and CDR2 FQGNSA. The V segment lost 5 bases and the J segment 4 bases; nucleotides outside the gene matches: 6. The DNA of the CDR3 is TGTGCCAGCAGCGCGACCGGGACAGCAGATACGCAGTATTTT. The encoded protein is CASSATGTADTQYF.